These T cell receptor beta chains were read from a single sample in a study of graft-versus-host responses after intestinal transplantation. The table came from immunoSEQ multiplex PCR; TCRdb's copy has only in-frame clones and leaves some out. The top ten clones hold 9% of a sample with fewer than 15,000 clones, about two thirds of them seen once. The specimen comprised ileum tissue, sampled 650 to 700 days after intestinal transplantation. These receptors came from a human patient who received an intestinal transplant, so some T cells may come from the graft donor. CDR3s include the opening cysteine and the closing phenylalanine or tryptophan. A D gene is named only where the DNA matches it firmly. Only part of the rows carry a size: once, few, many, or a class if the clone is expanded.

size	V	D	J	DNA	CDR3
few	TRBV30	NA	TRBJ1-2	TGTGCCCGCAACCAGGGCACCTATGGCTACACCTTC	CARNQGTYGYTF
few	TRBV29-1	TRBD2	TRBJ2-1	TGCAGCGTTCCCCGAGGGACTAGCGGGGGGGCGGGCAATGAGCAGTTCTTC	CSVPRGTSGGAGNEQFF
NA	TRBV7-9	NA	TRBJ1-1	TGTGCCAGCAGCTTTGAGGTGAACACTGAAGCTTTCTTT	CASSFEVNTEAFF
NA	TRBV25-1	NA	TRBJ2-1	TGTGCCAGCAGTAAGACGGGGGGCCCCCATGAGCAGTTCTTC	CASSKTGGPHEQFF
NA	TRBV2	TRBD1	TRBJ1-2	TGTGCCAGCAGCCACCGACAGGGGAACCCCCCTAACTATGGCTACACCTTC	CASSHRQGNPPNYGYTF
once	TRBV23-1	TRBD1	TRBJ1-4	TGCGCCAGCAGTCAATCGAGCCGGGACAGGGTTAATGAAAAACTGTTTTTT	CASSQSSRDRVNEKLFF
NA	TRBV11-3	NA	TRBJ1-6	TGTGCCAGCAGCTCCTCCAGGGGAACGGGACCCCTCCACTTT	CASSSSRGTGPLHF
few	TRBV27	TRBD2	TRBJ2-5	TGTGCCAGCAGTTTAACGCCTATGATTAGCGGGGGGGCCTGGGAGACCCAGTACTTC	CASSLTPMISGGAWETQYF
NA	TRBV15	NA	TRBJ1-6	TGTGCCACCAGCAGGGCCCTCGAGGGGCAGGGGTCACCCCTCCACTTT	CATSRALEGQGSPLHF
few	TRBV7-6	TRBD2	TRBJ2-7	TGTGCCAGCAGCCCTTTGAGCGGGACCGACTACGAGCAGTACTTC	CASSPLSGTDYEQYF
NA	TRBV6-5	TRBD1	TRBJ2-7	TGTGCCAGCAGTTACTCCCAAGTTACAGGGGCCTACGAGCAGTACTTC	CASSYSQVTGAYEQYF